This TCR beta chain was sequenced for a study of T cells in Graves' hyperthyroidism and ophthalmopathy. The TCR beta CDR3 regions underwent amplification using RNA transcripts as the source. Initially, a first-round RT-PCR of the TCR CDR3 employed the HTBI primer set. TCRdb recomputed calls from the multiplex PCR reads with MiXCR, one row per CDR3 protein. The sample consists of 610,000 or so distinct CDR3 sequences, roughly 46% of them appearing once. Study-level points and caveats: Stable hyperthyroidism was separated from ophthalmopathy by a model based on 13 V-J features. Before onset, by a median of about seven months, the model predicted ophthalmopathy.

The CDR3 runs to 16 residues. CDR1 ENHRY and CDR2 SYGVKD come from the germline V gene. Patients with uncontrolled infections, other autoimmune diseases, pregnancy or lactation were excluded. Clinical symptoms, serum thyroxine, TRAb, thyroid ultrasound and orbital computed tomography established diagnosis. With regard to this clonotype: Antigen specificity is unknown. The junction differs from germline at one of its ends, possibly a read error.

The chain links TRBV10-3 to TRBJ1-1; TRBD1 is a possible D gene (5 bases). The TCR sequence derives from a woman younger than 35 with Graves' hyperthyroidism. The sample taken for sequencing was peripheral blood or thyroid tissue (not recorded which). The CDR3 sequence is CAISGSLLDVDTGAFF. The CDR3 DNA is TGTGCCATCAGTGGGTCGTTGTTGGATGTGGACACTGGAGCTTTCTTT.